The 19 T cell receptor beta chains presented below share a single source sample, sequenced in a study of blood T cell repertoires in COVID-19. Assay used: immunoSEQ multiplex PCR; TCRdb lists only in-frame clones, some missing. Altogether about 41,000 clones are present, around 80% being singletons, with the ten largest covering less than 40%. The sequenced material came from peripheral blood. All receptors derive from a man in his forties or fifties with active or convalescent COVID-19.

V gene TRBV20-1 combines with J gene TRBJ2-3; weak D call: TRBD2 (6 bases). The CDR3 spans 15 residues. Germline V CDR1 and CDR2: DFQATT, SNEGSKA (reference sequence). The V and J ends lost 3 bases and 2 bases respectively, with 15 bases between them. Written as DNA, the CDR3 is TGCAGTGCTAGTAGGGTAGCGGAGATCACAGATACGCAGTATTTT. Protein product: CSASRVAEITDTQYF.

J is TRBJ2-7 and V is TRBV2; the D is unclear. CDR1 and CDR2 (germline): SNHLY, FYNNEI. The length of the CDR3 is 14 residues. Deletions cut 4 bases from V and 3 bases from J, with 13 bases between. The CDR3 nucleotides are TGTGCCAGCAGTGTGTTTCGCCTAAACTACGAGCAGTACTTC. Protein product: CASSVFRLNYEQYF.

The chain is built from TRBV5-5 and TRBJ2-7; 9 bases fit TRBD2. From germline, CDR1 is SGHKS and CDR2 YYEKEE (reference sequence). Trimming cost V 5 bases and J 5 bases; bases outside gene matches: 14. The CDR3 contains 16 residues. CDR3 bases: TGTGCCAGCAGTCTCGGACTGCGGGGGGGTACGAACGAGCAGTACTTC. It codes for CASSLGLRGGTNEQYF.

The chain combines TRBV2 with TRBJ1-6; D unclear. The CDR3 has 15 amino acids. V lost 3 bases and J 7 bases, leaving 13 bases between the germline ends. The germline V gene has CDR1 SNHLY and CDR2 FYNNEI. CDR3: CASSDTGVGNSPLHF. Written as DNA, the CDR3 is TGTGCCAGCAGTGATACGGGAGTAGGGAATTCACCCCTCCACTTT.

This clone came up a few times. The V gene is TRBV4-3, the J gene TRBJ2-1; D unclear. The CDR3 is 15 amino acids. Trimming cost V 4 bases and J 0 bases, with 10 bases left between them. Germline-derived CDR1 and CDR2 are LGHNA and YSLEER. The CDR3 DNA reads TGCGCCAGCAGCCGGGCCCGGTCCTCCTACAATGAGCAGTTCTTC. It is translated as CASSRARSSYNEQFF.

The chain employs TRBV7-9 and TRBJ2-7; D perhaps matches TRBD2 (5 bases). The CDR3 spans 12 residues. Trimming pared 6 bases from V and 7 bases from J, leaving 13 bases between. The germline V gene has CDR1 SEHNR and CDR2 FQNEAQ (reference sequence). CDR3 amino acids: CASRQGPGEQYF. The CDR3, as DNA: TGTGCCAGCAGGCAAGGCCCGGGGGAGCAGTACTTC.

The genes are TRBV30 and TRBJ2-5; D possibly corresponds to TRBD1 (7 bases). CDR3 length equals 14 residues. Germline V CDR1 and CDR2: GTSNPN, SVGIG (reference sequence). Between the trimmed V and J ends, which lost 5 bases and 5 bases, there was a span of 18 bases. The DNA of the CDR3 is TGTGCCTGGCTTGAAGGAGGGGGCGACGAGACCCAGTACTTC. Translating it yields CAWLEGGGDETQYF. Full variable domain (missing parts from reference TRBV30 and TRBJ2-5): SQTIHQWPATLVQPVGSPLSLECTVEGTSNPNLYWYRQAAGRGLQLLFYSVGIGQISSEVPQNLSASRPQDRQFILSSKKLLLSDSGFYLCAWLEGGGDETQYFGPGTRLLVL.

The genes are TRBV5-6 and TRBJ1-3, with TRBD1 matching 8 bases. The germline V gene encodes CDR1 SGHDT and CDR2 YYEEEE. Losses at the gene ends were 3 bases for V and 0 bases for J; bases not matched to a gene: 5. The CDR3 extends over 16 amino acids. CDR3 in amino acids: CASSYGQGISGNTIYF. The CDR3 DNA follows: TGTGCCAGCAGCTACGGACAGGGAATCTCTGGAAACACCATATATTTT.

This clone was recorded only once. The chain uses TRBV28 and TRBJ1-4; D call uncertain. The CDR3 runs to 11 residues. Germline V gives CDR1 MDHEN, CDR2 SYDVKM. V shed 6 bases and J shed 4 bases, with 3 bases lying between them. CDR3 DNA: TGTGCCAGCAGCCTTAATGAAAAACTGTTTTTT. It yields the protein CASSLNEKLFF.

The V and J genes are TRBV9 and TRBJ2-3; the match to TRBD2 covers 7 bases. The V segment lost 6 bases and the J segment 3 bases; nucleotides outside the gene matches: 10. The CDR3 has 15 amino acids. Looked up from germline, CDR1 is SGDLS and CDR2 is YYNGEE. CDR3 residues: CASTPGGWVTDTQYF. The CDR3 DNA reads as TGTGCCAGCACCCCCGGGGGGTGGGTAACAGATACGCAGTATTTT.

The CDR3 DNA is TGTGCCAGCAGCTTAGAGGCAGGGCCCTATGGCTACACCTTC. Amino acid sequence: CASSLEAGPYGYTF. The chain carries TRBV7-9 and TRBJ1-2; D may be TRBD1 (5 bases). The germline V gene encodes CDR1 SEHNR and CDR2 FQNEAQ (reference sequence). The CDR3 loop spans 14 amino acids. Between the trimmed V and J ends, which lost 1 base and 4 bases, there was a span of 10 bases.

A few counts support this clone. The chain carries TRBV3-1 (or the pseudogene TRBV3-2) and TRBJ1-1; 9 bases agree with TRBD1. V gave up 4 bases and J gave up 3 bases; unmatched junction bases: 9. Germline V gives CDR1 LGHDT, CDR2 YNNKEL (reference sequence). CDR3 length: 16 amino acids. The CDR3 nucleotides are TGTGCCAGCAGCCCCCCATTATGGACAGGGGACACTGAAGCTTTCTTT. Residues: CASSPPLWTGDTEAFF.

The V gene is TRBV11-2, the J gene TRBJ1-1; no clear D. Between the trimmed V and J ends, which lost 4 bases and 1 base, there was a span of 10 bases. This CDR3 region has 14 residues. Germline lookup yields CDR1 SGHAT and CDR2 FQNNGV. The CDR3 loop reads CASSSPSGNTEAFF. DNA for the CDR3: TGTGCCAGCAGCTCTCCCTCCGGGAACACTGAAGCTTTCTTT.

The V call is TRBV30, the J call TRBJ2-1; tentative D call: TRBD1 (5 bases). Trimming removed 3 bases from V and 8 bases from J, with 5 bases in between. Germline CDR1 reads GTSNPN; CDR2 reads SVGIG (reference sequence). This CDR3 is built from 10 residues. The CDR3 region has the DNA TGTGCCTGGAGGGGGCATGAGCAGTTCTTC. Amino acid sequence: CAWRGHEQFF.

The chain has TRBV11-2 and TRBJ2-7, with 10 bases fitting TRBD2. This CDR3 is built from 18 residues. Germline CDR1 and CDR2: SGHAT and FQNNGV. The V gene end was trimmed by 5 bases and the J gene end by 0 bases; junction bases not matched to a gene: 13. The CDR3 DNA reads as TGTGCCAGCAGCCCCAGGTACGGACTAGCGGCGAACTCCTACGAGCAGTACTTC. Protein product: CASSPRYGLAANSYEQYF.

In this sample, this clone turned up once. The rearrangement joins TRBV2 to TRBJ2-2; 7 bases map to TRBD1. CDR3 length: 14 amino acids. The germline V gene has CDR1 SNHLY and CDR2 FYNNEI. With V trimmed by 6 bases and J by 7 bases, 8 bases remained unmatched. The CDR3 DNA sequence: TGTGCCAGCAGCCCGCGACAGGGCTACGGGGAGCTGTTTTTT. Protein sequence: CASSPRQGYGELFF.

The chain is built from TRBV19 and TRBJ2-7; 8 bases align to TRBD2. This CDR3 comprises 13 residues. With 5 bases clipped from V and 7 bases from J, the junction kept 7 bases outside the gene matches. Germline V gives CDR1 LNHDA, CDR2 SQIVND (reference sequence). Here the CDR3 reads CASSGPGGLEQYF. The CDR3 DNA is TGTGCCAGTAGTGGCCCGGGGGGGCTGGAGCAGTACTTC.

This chain uses TRBV2 with TRBJ1-5, with TRBD1 identical over 8 bases. Germline V gene sequence: CDR1 SNHLY, CDR2 FYNNEI. Trimming took 6 bases from V and 0 from J; bases not matched to a gene: 4. The CDR3 length is 15 residues. The DNA of the CDR3 is TGTGCCAGCAGATGGACAGGGAGTAGCAATCAGCCCCAGCATTTT. This encodes CASRWTGSSNQPQHF.

The chain links TRBV12-5 to TRBJ2-3; 8 positions match TRBD1. Germline V gene data show CDR1 as LGHNT and CDR2 as FRNRAP. The V gene end was trimmed by 6 bases and the J gene end by 4 bases; junction bases not matched to a gene: 6. The CDR3 has 14 residues. The CDR3 nucleotides are TGTGCTAGTGGCCCAGGACAGGGCTCAGATACGCAGTATTTT. Residues: CASGPGQGSDTQYF.